The source of this T cell receptor (beta chain) is a study of blood T cells in healthy people across ages. Germline CDR1 LNHDA, CDR2 SQIVND (reference sequence). The CDR3 contains 14 residues. V shed 5 bases and J shed 3 bases, with 14 bases lying between them. Together with a sample-barcoded 5' primer, a J-beta primer mix was included in a second PCR lasting roughly 6 to 12 cycles. A single record per CDR3 protein comes from TCRdb applying MiXCR to the 5' RACE reads. Counted here are about 1.4 million distinct CDR3 sequences, around 59% occurring once; the ten biggest clones make up roughly 6.3%. Study results and caveats: A roughly linear age-dependent decrease characterized TCR beta diversity per million T cells. The donors' CMV status was not determined, possibly confounding changes in expanded clonotypes.

Total RNA extraction produced at least 5.5 micrograms (per sample) for the study. Note on this clonotype: What it binds is unknown.

The V call is TRBV19, the J call TRBJ2-7; TRBD2 might be the D (6 bases). Sample: blood. The TCR comes from a man aged 18 to 30 in good health. CDR3 coding DNA: TGTGCCAGTAGTGCCGGGGGAGCTTTCTACGAGCAGTACTTC. It codes for CASSAGGAFYEQYF.